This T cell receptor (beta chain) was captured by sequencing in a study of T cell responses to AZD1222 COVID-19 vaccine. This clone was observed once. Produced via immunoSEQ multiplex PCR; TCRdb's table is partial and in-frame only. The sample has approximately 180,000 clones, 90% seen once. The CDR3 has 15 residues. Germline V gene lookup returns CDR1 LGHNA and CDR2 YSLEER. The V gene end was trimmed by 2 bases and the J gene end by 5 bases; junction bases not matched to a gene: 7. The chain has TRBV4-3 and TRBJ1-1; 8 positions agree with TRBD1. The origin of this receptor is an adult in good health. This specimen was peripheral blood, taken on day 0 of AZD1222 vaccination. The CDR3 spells CASSQNLQGATEAFF. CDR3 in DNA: TGCGCCAGCAGCCAAAATCTGCAGGGGGCAACTGAAGCTTTCTTT.